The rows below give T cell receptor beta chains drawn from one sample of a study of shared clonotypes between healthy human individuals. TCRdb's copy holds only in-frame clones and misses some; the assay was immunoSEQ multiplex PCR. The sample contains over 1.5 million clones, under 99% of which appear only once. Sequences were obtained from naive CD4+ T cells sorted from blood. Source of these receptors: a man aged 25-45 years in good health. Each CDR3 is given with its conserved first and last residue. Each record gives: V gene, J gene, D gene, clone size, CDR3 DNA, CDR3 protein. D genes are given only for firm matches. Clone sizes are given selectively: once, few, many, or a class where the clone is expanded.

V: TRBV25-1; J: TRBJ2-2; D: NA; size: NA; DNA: TGTGCCAGCAGTGAACGGCTACACACCGGGGAGCTGTTTTTT; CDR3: CASSERLHTGELFF
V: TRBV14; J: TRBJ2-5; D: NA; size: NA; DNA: TGTGCCAGCAGCCGACTCTTGGCCCCAGCACAGGTCCAGTACTTC; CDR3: CASSRLLAPAQVQYF
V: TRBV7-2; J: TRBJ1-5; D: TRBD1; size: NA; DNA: TGTGCCAGCAGCTTAGAGACAGGGAGGGCCAATCAGCCCCAGCATTTT; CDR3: CASSLETGRANQPQHF
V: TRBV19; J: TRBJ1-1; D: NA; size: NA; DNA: TGTGCCAGTAGTATAGAATCAGGGACGGCTGAAGCTTTCTTT; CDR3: CASSIESGTAEAFF
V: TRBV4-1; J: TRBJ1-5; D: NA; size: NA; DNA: TGCGCCAGCAGCCCTCAGGGTAGCAATCAGCCCCAGCATTTT; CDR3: CASSPQGSNQPQHF
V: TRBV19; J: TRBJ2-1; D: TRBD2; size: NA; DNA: TGTGCCAGTAGTAGCGCTAGCGGGAGCTTACATGAGCAGTTCTTC; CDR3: CASSSASGSLHEQFF
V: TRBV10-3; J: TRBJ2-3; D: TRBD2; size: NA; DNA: TGTGCCATCAGCGGACTAGCGGGAGCGGATACGCAGTATTTT; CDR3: CAISGLAGADTQYF
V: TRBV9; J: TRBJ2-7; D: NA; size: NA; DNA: TGTGCCAGCAGCGTAGCTATGGGGAACTACGAGCAGTACTTC; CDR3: CASSVAMGNYEQYF
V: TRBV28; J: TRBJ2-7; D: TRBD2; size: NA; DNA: TGTGCCAGCAGTCCAACTAGCGGGACCTACGAGCAGTACTTC; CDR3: CASSPTSGTYEQYF
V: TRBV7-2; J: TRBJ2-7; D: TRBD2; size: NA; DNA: TGTGCCAGCAGCTTATCCCCACGGGTACTAGCGGGAGGTTACGAGCAGTACTTC; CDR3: CASSLSPRVLAGGYEQYF
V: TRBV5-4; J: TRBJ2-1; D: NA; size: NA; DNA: TGTGCCAGCAGCCCCCGGTCGGCCAATGAGCAGTTCTTC; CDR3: CASSPRSANEQFF
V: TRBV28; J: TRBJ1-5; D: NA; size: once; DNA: TGTGCCAGCGGCCCGCTAGGGGGGCTCTATAGCAATCAGCCCCAGCATTTT; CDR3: CASGPLGGLYSNQPQHF
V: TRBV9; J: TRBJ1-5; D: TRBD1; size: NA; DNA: TGTGCCAGCAGCGACGCCCGGACAGGTCAGCCCCAGCATTTT; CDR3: CASSDARTGQPQHF
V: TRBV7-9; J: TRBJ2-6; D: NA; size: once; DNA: TGTGCCAGCAGTGTGAGGGGGGCCAACGTCCTGACTTTC; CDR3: CASSVRGANVLTF
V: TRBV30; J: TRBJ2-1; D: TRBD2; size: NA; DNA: TGTGCCTGGCGAGGGACTAGCGGGTGGTATAATGAGCAGTTCTTC; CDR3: CAWRGTSGWYNEQFF
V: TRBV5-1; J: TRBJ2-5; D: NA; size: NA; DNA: TGCGCCAGCAGCTTGGAAGGGCCAGCAGCGGAGACCCAGTACTTC; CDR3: CASSLEGPAAETQYF
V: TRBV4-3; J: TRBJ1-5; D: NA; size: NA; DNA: TGCGCCAGCAGCCCGGGGGGTTTTGAGAATCAGCCCCAGCATTTT; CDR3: CASSPGGFENQPQHF
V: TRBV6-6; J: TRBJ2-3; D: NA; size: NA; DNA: TGTGCCAGCAGTCAGAGATCTAGCACAGATACGCAGTATTTT; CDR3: CASSQRSSTDTQYF
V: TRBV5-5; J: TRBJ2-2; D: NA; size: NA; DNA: TGTGCCAGCACTAGGAACACCGGGGAGCTGTTTTTT; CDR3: CASTRNTGELFF
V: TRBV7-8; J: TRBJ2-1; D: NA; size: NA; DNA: TGTGCCAGCAGGGGGAGGACAAACTCCCGGCCATCCTACAATGAGCAGTTCTTC; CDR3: CASRGRTNSRPSYNEQFF
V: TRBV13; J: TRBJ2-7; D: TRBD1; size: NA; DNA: TGTGCCAGCAGCCCCGGGACAGCCTTTCCCTACGAGCAGTACTTC; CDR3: CASSPGTAFPYEQYF
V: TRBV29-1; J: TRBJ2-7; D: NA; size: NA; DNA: TGCAGCCCGGCCTACGAGCAGTACTTC; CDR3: CSPAYEQYF
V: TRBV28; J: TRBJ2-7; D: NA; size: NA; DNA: TGTGCCAGCAGTCCGGGACAAACCTACGAGCAGTACTTC; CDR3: CASSPGQTYEQYF
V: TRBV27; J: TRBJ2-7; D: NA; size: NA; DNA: TGTGCCAGCAGTCCCCGGGTTAGTGCAGGTCCATACGAGCAGTACTTC; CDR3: CASSPRVSAGPYEQYF
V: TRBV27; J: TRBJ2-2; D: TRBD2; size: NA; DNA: TGTGCCAGCAGTTTACCCGGACTAGCAGGTACCGGGGAGCTGTTTTTT; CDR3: CASSLPGLAGTGELFF
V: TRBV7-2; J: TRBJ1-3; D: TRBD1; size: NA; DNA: TGTGCCAGCAGCTTAGGGACAGGGGTTGGAAACACCATATATTTT; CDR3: CASSLGTGVGNTIYF
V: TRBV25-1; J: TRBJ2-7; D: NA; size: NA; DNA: TGTGCCACCGGGACGCTGGGTTCCTACGAGCAGTACTTC; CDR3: CATGTLGSYEQYF
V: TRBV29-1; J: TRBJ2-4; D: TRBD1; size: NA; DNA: TGCAGCGTAGGGGACAGCAAAAACATTCAGTACTTC; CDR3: CSVGDSKNIQYF
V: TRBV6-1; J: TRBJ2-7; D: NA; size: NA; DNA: TGTGCCAGCAGTGATTTACTCGGAGGGGGGACTGCCTACGAGCAGTACTTC; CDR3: CASSDLLGGGTAYEQYF
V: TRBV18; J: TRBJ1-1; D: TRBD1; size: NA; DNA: TGTGCCAGCTCACTGGACAGGGTGAACACTGAAGCTTTCTTT; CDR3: CASSLDRVNTEAFF
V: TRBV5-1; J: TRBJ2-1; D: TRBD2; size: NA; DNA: TGCGCCAGCAGGTACGGGACTAGCGGAAACAATGAGCAGTTCTTC; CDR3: CASRYGTSGNNEQFF
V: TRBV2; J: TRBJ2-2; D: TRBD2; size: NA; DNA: TGTGCCAGCAGTTCCGGGACTAGCGGGACCGGGGAGCTGTTTTTT; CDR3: CASSSGTSGTGELFF
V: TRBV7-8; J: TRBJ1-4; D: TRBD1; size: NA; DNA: TGTGCCAGCAGCCCGGGACAGCGACCAGTGTTTAATGAAAAACTGTTTTTT; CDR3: CASSPGQRPVFNEKLFF
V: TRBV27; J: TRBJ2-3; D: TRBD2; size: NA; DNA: TGTGCCAGCAGTCCGACTAGCGGGATGGGCACAGATACGCAGTATTTT; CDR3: CASSPTSGMGTDTQYF
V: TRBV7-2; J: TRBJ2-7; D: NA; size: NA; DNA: TGTGCCAGCAGCCATCGACCCTACTACGAGCAGTACTTC; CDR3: CASSHRPYYEQYF
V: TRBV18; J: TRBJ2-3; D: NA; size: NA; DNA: TGTGCCAGCTCACCACTTGGGGGACTCGAGGATACGCAGTATTTT; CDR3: CASSPLGGLEDTQYF
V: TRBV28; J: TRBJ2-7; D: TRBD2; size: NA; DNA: TGTGCCAGCAGGACTAGCGGGAGTCAGTACGAGCAGTACTTC; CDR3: CASRTSGSQYEQYF
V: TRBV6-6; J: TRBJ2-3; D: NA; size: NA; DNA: TGTGCCAGCAGTTACTCGAATGGGGCGGGCAGGGATACGCAGTATTTT; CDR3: CASSYSNGAGRDTQYF
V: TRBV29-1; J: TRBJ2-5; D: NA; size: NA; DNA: TGCAGCGTTGCTTCGGGGGCGCGGGAGACCCAGTACTTC; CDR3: CSVASGARETQYF
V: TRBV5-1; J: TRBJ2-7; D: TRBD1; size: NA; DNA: TGCGCCAGCAGCAGCGGACAGGAATCTCAGAAGTACTTC; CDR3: CASSSGQESQKYF
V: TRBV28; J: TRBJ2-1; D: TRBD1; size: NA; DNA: TGTGCCAGCAGTTTATGGGCCGGGACAGGGGGCCATGAGCAGTTCTTC; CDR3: CASSLWAGTGGHEQFF
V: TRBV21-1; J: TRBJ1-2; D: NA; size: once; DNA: TGTGCCAGCAGGTCACCGGGACAGGGGAACTATGGCTACACCTTC; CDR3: CASRSPGQGNYGYTF
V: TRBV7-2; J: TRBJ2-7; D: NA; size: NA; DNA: TGTGCCAGCAGCTTCCTATTTACAGGGCTGGTGAGAGAGCAGTACTTC; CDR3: CASSFLFTGLVREQYF
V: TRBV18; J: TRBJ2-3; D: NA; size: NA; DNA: TGTGCCAGCTCACCCGGCGCAGGGCTAAGCACAGATACGCAGTATTTT; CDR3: CASSPGAGLSTDTQYF
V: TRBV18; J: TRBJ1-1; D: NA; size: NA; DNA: TGTGCCAGCTCACCAAAAATGAACACTGAAGCTTTCTTT; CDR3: CASSPKMNTEAFF
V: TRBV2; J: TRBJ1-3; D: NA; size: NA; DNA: TGTGCCAGCAGCCCCGACAGCCAGGGGACTGGAAACACCATATATTTT; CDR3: CASSPDSQGTGNTIYF
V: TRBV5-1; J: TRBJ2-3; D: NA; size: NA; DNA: TGCGCCAGCAGCTTGGGCCCCCGGGCAGGGGGCACAGATACGCAGTATTTT; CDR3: CASSLGPRAGGTDTQYF
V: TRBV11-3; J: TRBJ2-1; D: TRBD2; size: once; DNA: TGTGCCAGCAGCCTCGGGACTAGCGTAAACAATGAGCAGTTCTTC; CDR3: CASSLGTSVNNEQFF
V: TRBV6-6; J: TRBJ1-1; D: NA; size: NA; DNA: TGTGCCAGCAGTCTGACGAACACTGAAGCTTTCTTT; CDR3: CASSLTNTEAFF
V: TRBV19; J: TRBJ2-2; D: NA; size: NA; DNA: TGTGCCAGTAGTTACACCGGGGAGCTGTTTTTT; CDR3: CASSYTGELFF